This T cell receptor beta chain was identified in a study of cytomegalovirus exposure and HLA in healthy donors. 13 Jbeta primers and 60 Vbeta primers were used for the PCR. The data were produced by immunoSEQ multiplex PCR, yet TCRdb's version contains in-frame clones alone and is incomplete. The profile shows some 150,000 clones, 60% to 80% of them singletons. This receptor was obtained from a man aged 55 to 69 in good health and CMV-seronegative. Sequencing input: PBMCs.

The CDR3 DNA is TGTGCCAGCAGTGGAAGTTTGGTGGGCGAGCAGTACTTC. Its protein product is CASSGSLVGEQYF. The rearrangement uses TRBV2 and TRBJ2-5; D is undetermined. The DNA end is more similar to TRBJ2-7, so the J call may be wrong. This CDR3 is 13 amino acids long. Germline V gives CDR1 SNHLY, CDR2 FYNNEI.